The T cell receptor (beta chain) under discussion was sequenced for a study of cytomegalovirus exposure and HLA in healthy donors. The PCR had 60 Vbeta and 13 Jbeta primers. Assay: immunoSEQ multiplex PCR; the TCRdb copy retains only in-frame clones and omits some. This sample has about 140,000 clones, with roughly four fifths found just once. Trimming removed 2 bases from V and 7 bases from J, with 14 bases in between. The CDR3 runs 14 residues. The germline CDR1 and CDR2 sequences are MNHNS and SASEGT. Regarding the study as a whole: Several V segments, TRBV6-2 and TRBV6-3 among them, could not be told apart and were dropped.

This clone occurred a few times. Antigen specificity is unknown. V and J are TRBV6-1 and TRBJ1-2; possible D gene TRBD1, 5 bases. The sample taken for sequencing was PBMCs. The sequence was collected from a human donor in good health. The CDR3 region has the DNA TGTGCCAGCAGTGAATTTGGCAGGGAAGGTGGCTACACCTTC. Residues: CASSEFGREGGYTF.